One and the same sample provided the 17 T cell receptor beta chains below, sequenced in a study of blood T cells in healthy people across ages. Primers used in a second PCR of about 6 to 11 cycles were a sample-barcoded 5' primer and a J-beta primer mix. TCRdb called the 5' RACE reads again in MiXCR, with one record for every CDR3 protein. This sample has approximately 1,700,000 distinct CDR3 sequences, with around 42% found just once. Specimen: blood. These receptors were obtained from a human donor in good health.

The chain recombines TRBV2 with TRBJ2-1; possibly TRBD2 for D (5 bases). CDR1 and CDR2 from the germline V gene are SNHLY and FYNNEI. The CDR3 covers 13 residues. Trimming left V 6 bases short and J 13 bases short, with 19 bases between. The CDR3 DNA is TGTGCCAGCAGCCGCACTAGTTCAGAGACCCAGTTCTTC. It encodes CASSRTSSETQFF. Full variable domain (missing parts from reference TRBV2 and TRBJ2-1): EPEVTQTPSHQVTQMGQEVILRCVPISNHLYFYWYRQILGQKVEFLVSFYNNEISEKSEIFDDQFSVERPDGSNFTLKIRSTKLEDSAMYFCASSRTSSETQFFGPGTRLTVL.

V is TRBV12-3 or TRBV12-4 and J is TRBJ1-5; TRBD1 is a possible D gene (5 bases). This CDR3 region has 14 residues. The germline V and J ends were trimmed by 6 bases and 6 bases, with 15 bases remaining between them. The CDR3 nucleotides read TGTGCCAGCAGCTGGGGGACGCGGGGTCAGCCCCAGCATTTT. This translates into CASSWGTRGQPQHF.

Ten or more counts support this clonotype. The chain is built from TRBV28 and TRBJ2-5; perhaps TRBD1 as D (5 bases). Trimming cost V 6 bases and J 3 bases, with 5 bases left between them. Looked up from germline, CDR1 is MDHEN and CDR2 is SYDVKM. CDR3 length: 11 residues. CDR3 coding DNA: TGTGCCAGCAGACAGGAAGAGACCCAGTACTTC. It encodes CASRQEETQYF.

The rearrangement joins TRBV4-1 to TRBJ2-3; D not resolved. The germline CDR1 and CDR2 sequences are MGHRA and YSYEKL. Trimming removed 1 base from V and 0 bases from J, with 11 bases in between. The CDR3 spans 16 residues. CDR3: CASSQVRGSSTDTQYF. In nucleotides, the CDR3 is TGCGCCAGCAGCCAAGTAAGAGGTAGCAGCACAGATACGCAGTATTTT.

V is TRBV6-2 or TRBV6-3 and J is TRBJ2-5, with 10 bases matching TRBD2. Trimming cost V 2 bases and J 10 bases; bases outside gene matches: 7. Germline V gene data show CDR1 as MNHEY and CDR2 as SVGEGT. The CDR3 has 14 residues. The CDR3 sequence is CASSYGDSGGIQYF. For the CDR3, the DNA is TGTGCCAGCAGTTACGGTGATAGCGGGGGGATCCAGTACTTC.

With regard to this clonotype: A much more abundant neighbour one base away suggests this may be a read error. The gene calls are TRBV12-3 or TRBV12-4 and TRBJ2-4, with 8 bases that match TRBD2. This CDR3 comprises 16 residues. V lost 5 bases, J lost 13 bases, and 19 bases stayed unmatched. The CDR3 spells CASSPRTSRAYNEQYF. In DNA form, the CDR3 reads TGTGCCAGCAGTCCCCGGACTAGCAGGGCCTACAATGAGCAGTACTTC.

The gene calls are TRBV29-1 and TRBJ2-1; 7 positions match TRBD2. Losses at the gene ends were 0 bases for V and 5 bases for J; bases not matched to a gene: 7. Germline lookup yields CDR1 SQVTM and CDR2 ANQGSEA. CDR3 length: 15 residues. DNA of the CDR3: TGCAGCGTTGAAGATGGGAGGGTGCGGCACAATGAGCAGTTCTTC. Encoded protein: CSVEDGRVRHNEQFF.

V gene TRBV12-3 or TRBV12-4 combines with J gene TRBJ2-5; TRBD1 aligns across 7 bases. Judging by the DNA end, TRBJ2-7 fits better; the J call may be wrong. CDR3 length equals 13 residues. CDR3 sequence reads: CASSSQGINEQYF. The CDR3 DNA follows: TGTGCCAGCAGTTCACAGGGGATCAACGAGCAGTACTTC.

V usage is TRBV6-6 and J usage is TRBJ1-2; 9 nucleotides align to TRBD1. The junction had 7 bases not matched to a gene; V was cut back by 6 bases and J by 2 bases. In germline, CDR1 is MNHNY, CDR2 SVGAGI (reference sequence). The CDR3 runs 15 residues. CDR3 bases: TGTGCCAGCAGCCCACAGGGGGCACGGAACTATGGCTACACCTTC. As protein: CASSPQGARNYGYTF.

This clonotype has just a few counts. V usage is TRBV12-3 or TRBV12-4 and J usage is TRBJ2-7; 7 nucleotides agree with TRBD1. With 3 bases clipped from V and 4 bases from J, the junction kept 6 bases outside the gene matches. This CDR3 spans 14 amino acids. CDR3 sequence reads: CASSFETGQYEQYF. The CDR3 coding sequence is TGTGCCAGCAGTTTCGAGACAGGGCAATACGAGCAGTACTTC.

The rearrangement uses TRBV12-3 or TRBV12-4 and TRBJ1-1; a possible D gene is TRBD1 (5 bases). The CDR3 is 12 residues long. V lost 3 bases and J lost 11, with 13 bases in between. CDR3 coding DNA: TGTGCCAGCAGTTTCCGGGGCCAGAGTGCTTTCTTT. Translation: CASSFRGQSAFF.

As DNA, the CDR3 is TGTGCCAGCAGCTCCATGGTGGATACGCAGTATTTT. Residues: CASSSMVDTQYF. The V call is TRBV6-2 or TRBV6-3, the J call TRBJ2-3; D unclear. The V gene lost 6 bases and the J gene lost 6 bases, with 10 bases spanning the gap. The germline CDR1 and CDR2 sequences are MNHEY and SVGEGT. The CDR3 is 12 amino acids.

This clonotype was picked up a small number of times. The chain is built from TRBV11-3 and TRBJ2-3; D is perhaps TRBD1 (6 bases). The germline V gene encodes CDR1 SGHNT and CDR2 YENEEA. V gave up 4 bases and J gave up 8 bases, with 13 bases separating them. The CDR3 loop spans 13 amino acids. The CDR3 sequence: CASSSDSFGTQYF. CDR3 nucleotide sequence: TGTGCCAGCAGCTCGGACAGTTTTGGTACGCAGTATTTT.

This clonotype turned up a few times. V and J are TRBV6-6 and TRBJ1-1; D might be TRBD1 (5 bases). This CDR3 has 14 amino acids. Trimming stripped 6 bases from V and 4 bases from J, with 15 bases between. Germline lookup yields CDR1 MNHNY and CDR2 SVGAGI (reference sequence). For the CDR3, the DNA is TGTGCCAGCAGCCTGGCGGGGGTGATCACTGAAGCTTTCTTT. Amino acid sequence: CASSLAGVITEAFF.

There are a few counts of this clonotype. The chain joins TRBV20-1 to TRBJ2-7; D possibly corresponds to TRBD1 (5 bases). This CDR3 is 12 amino acids long. The germline V and J ends were trimmed by 3 bases and 4 bases, with 10 bases remaining between them. CDR1 and CDR2 from the germline V gene are DFQATT and SNEGSKA (reference sequence). The CDR3 protein is CSASFRDYEQYF. The CDR3 DNA follows: TGCAGTGCTAGTTTCAGGGATTACGAGCAGTACTTC.

This clonotype was counted between two and nine times. The chain combines TRBV20-1 with TRBJ1-2, with TRBD1 as a possible D gene (5 bases). The CDR3 is made up of 13 amino acids. Trimming took 6 bases from V and 8 from J, leaving 19 bases between them. Germline V gene sequence: CDR1 DFQATT, CDR2 SNEGSKA (reference sequence). The CDR3 DNA is TGCAGTGCGATCATAGGGGTGGTTGTGGGCTACACCTTC. This gives the protein CSAIIGVVVGYTF.

Comment on this clonotype: A single base separates this from a much larger clone, so it may be a read error. This chain connects TRBV4-3 to TRBJ2-5; D possibly matches TRBD1 or TRBD2 (5 bases each). Germline CDR1 LGHNA, CDR2 YSLEER. The length of the CDR3 is 15 residues. The CDR3 DNA reads as TGCACCAGCAGCCCTACGGGGCGAGTGGGCGAGACCCAGTACTTC. Translating gives CTSSPTGRVGETQYF.